The following is a T cell receptor beta chain sequence with its context. The antigen remains unidentified. The CDR3 spans 15 residues. The ends were cut back, 5 bases at V and 5 bases at J, with 18 bases in the middle. Germline V lookup: CDR1 SNHLY, CDR2 FYNNEI. Treatment of the sample: oral pan-JAK inhibitor, 5-10 mg twice daily. Alopecia areata patients provided lesional scalp punch biopsies and peripheral blood. Starting from PBMCs, sorting isolated CD4+ and CD8+ T cells. Once RNA had been extracted, it was reverse transcribed into cDNA to act as the sequencing template. This table comes from immunoSEQ multiplex PCR, and its TCRdb copy is limited to in-frame clones, with some not included. The sample includes 150,000 or so clones, roughly 60% seen only once; the top ten take roughly 17%. This entry belongs to a study of CD8+ T cells in alopecia areata. The wider study: Twice daily, treated patients received 5 to 10 mg of oral tofacitinib. The study's findings and limits: Scalp and blood retained many expanded lesional clones during tofacitinib.

The gene calls are TRBV2 and TRBJ2-5; D not resolved. The source was CD4+ T cells sorted from blood, collected at approximately week 56, from a patient treated with tofacitinib. The source is a human donor with alopecia areata. This CDR3 reads CASSPLIGTGETQYF. CDR3 coding DNA: TGTGCCAGCAGTCCCCTTATCGGTACGGGCGAGACCCAGTACTTC.